This T cell receptor beta chain was obtained from a study of blood T cell repertoires in COVID-19. The CDR3 consists of 13 residues. Trimming took 1 base from V and 9 from J, leaving 11 bases between them. TCRdb's copy holds only in-frame clones and misses some; the assay was immunoSEQ multiplex PCR. The table records approximately 60,000 clones, about three quarters of them present only once. Sequenced input: peripheral blood. The V gene is TRBV12-3 or TRBV12-4, the J gene TRBJ2-3, with TRBD1 as a possible D gene (6 bases). The TCR comes from a man aged 45-65 years with active or convalescent COVID-19. CDR3 sequence reads: CASSLGGQGTQYF. The DNA for the CDR3 is TGTGCCAGCAGTTTAGGGGGGCAAGGCACGCAGTATTTT.